This T cell receptor (beta chain) was identified in a study of blood T cell repertoires in COVID-19. Overall study context: Donors in the United States, Italy and Spain gave samples during acute or convalescent COVID-19.

Recruitment covered over 20 US areas and drew participants whose ages spanned roughly 18 to 100 years. Recovery among Cohort 3 donors was established by two negative PCRs, clearance, or symptom resolution. Germline V lookup: CDR1 MNHEY, CDR2 SMNVEV (reference sequence). The CDR3 loop spans 16 amino acids. V was pared by 5 bases and J by 5 bases, with 21 bases between. This clone has a handful of counts. How the authors handled the data: Nucleated cell counts were estimated from reference gene primer amplification. Here immunoSEQ multiplex PCR was the method, and the copy in TCRdb shows in-frame clones only, minus some. The DNA gave D and trimming, while V, J and clone size come from that table. The sample holds 490,000 or so clones, approximately 90% seen once.

This chain joins TRBV27 and TRBJ1-2; TRBD1 is a possible D gene (5 bases). Input material: PBMCs or T cells enriched from blood (not recorded which). The TCR comes from a woman aged 40 to 55 who had recovered from COVID-19. The CDR3 bases are TGTGCCAGCAGTACACTTGGGGCGGGACGTAGTTATGGCTACACCTTC. Translated, it gives CASSTLGAGRSYGYTF.